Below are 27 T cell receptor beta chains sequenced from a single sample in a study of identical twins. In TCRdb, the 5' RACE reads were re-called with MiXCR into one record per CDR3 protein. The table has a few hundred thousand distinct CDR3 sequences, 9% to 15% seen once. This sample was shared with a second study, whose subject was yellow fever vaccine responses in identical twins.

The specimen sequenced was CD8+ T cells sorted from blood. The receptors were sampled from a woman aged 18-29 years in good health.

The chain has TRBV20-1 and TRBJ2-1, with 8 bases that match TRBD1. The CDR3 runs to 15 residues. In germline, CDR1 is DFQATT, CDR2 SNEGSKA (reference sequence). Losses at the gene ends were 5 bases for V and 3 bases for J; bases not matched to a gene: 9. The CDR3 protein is CSAPLGDRFYNEQFF. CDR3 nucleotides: TGCAGTGCTCCGCTTGGGGACAGGTTCTACAATGAGCAGTTCTTC.

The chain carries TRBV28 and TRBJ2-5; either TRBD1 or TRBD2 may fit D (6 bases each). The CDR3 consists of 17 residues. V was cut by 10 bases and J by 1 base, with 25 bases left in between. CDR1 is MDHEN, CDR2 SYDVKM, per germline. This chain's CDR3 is CATANKYPGGRQETQYF. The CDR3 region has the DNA TGTGCCACCGCGAATAAATATCCTGGGGGGCGCCAAGAGACCCAGTACTTC.

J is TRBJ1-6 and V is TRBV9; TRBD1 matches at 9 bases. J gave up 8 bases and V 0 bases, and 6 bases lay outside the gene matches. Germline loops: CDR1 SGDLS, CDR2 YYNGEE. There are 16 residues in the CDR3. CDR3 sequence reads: CASSVAGTGWDSPLHF. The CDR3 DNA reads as TGTGCCAGCAGCGTAGCTGGGACAGGGTGGGATTCACCCCTCCACTTT.

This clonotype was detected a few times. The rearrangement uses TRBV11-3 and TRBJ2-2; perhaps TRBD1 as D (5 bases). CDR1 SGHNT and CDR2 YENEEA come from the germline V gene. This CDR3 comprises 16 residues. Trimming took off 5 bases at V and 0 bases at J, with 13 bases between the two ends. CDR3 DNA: TGTGCCAGCAGCCCCGTGGTGGGGCCGAACACCGGGGAGCTGTTTTTT. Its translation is CASSPVVGPNTGELFF.

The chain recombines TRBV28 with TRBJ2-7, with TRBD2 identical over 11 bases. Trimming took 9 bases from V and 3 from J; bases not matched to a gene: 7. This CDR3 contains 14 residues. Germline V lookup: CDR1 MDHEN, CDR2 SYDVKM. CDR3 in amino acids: CASTSGTSGYEQYF. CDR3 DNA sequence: TGTGCCAGTACCTCCGGGACTAGCGGCTACGAGCAGTACTTC.

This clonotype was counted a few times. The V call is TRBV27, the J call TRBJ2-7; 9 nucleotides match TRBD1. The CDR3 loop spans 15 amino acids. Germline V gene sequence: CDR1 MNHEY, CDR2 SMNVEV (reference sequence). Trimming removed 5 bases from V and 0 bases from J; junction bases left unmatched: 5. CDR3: CASSKGTGTSYEQYF. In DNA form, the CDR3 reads TGTGCCAGCAGTAAGGGGACAGGGACCTCCTACGAGCAGTACTTC.

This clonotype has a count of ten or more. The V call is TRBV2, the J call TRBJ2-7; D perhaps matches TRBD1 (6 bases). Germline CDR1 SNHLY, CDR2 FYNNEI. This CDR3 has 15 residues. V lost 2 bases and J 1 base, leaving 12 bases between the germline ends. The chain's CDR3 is CASSESQGMSYEQYF. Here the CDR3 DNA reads TGTGCCAGCAGTGAATCTCAGGGGATGTCCTACGAGCAGTACTTC.

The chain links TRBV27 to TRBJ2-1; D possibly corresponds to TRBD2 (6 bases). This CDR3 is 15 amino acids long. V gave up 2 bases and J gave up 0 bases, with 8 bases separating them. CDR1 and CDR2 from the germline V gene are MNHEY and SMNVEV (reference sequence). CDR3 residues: CASSLIGSSYNEQFF. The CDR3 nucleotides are TGTGCCAGCAGTTTAATCGGGAGCTCCTACAATGAGCAGTTCTTC.

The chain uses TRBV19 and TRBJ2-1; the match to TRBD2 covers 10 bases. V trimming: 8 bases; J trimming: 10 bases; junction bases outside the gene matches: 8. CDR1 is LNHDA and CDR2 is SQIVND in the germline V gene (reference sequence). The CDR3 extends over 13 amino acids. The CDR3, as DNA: TGTGCCAGTGGCGCTAGCGGGAGCAGGGAGCAGTTCTTC. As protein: CASGASGSREQFF. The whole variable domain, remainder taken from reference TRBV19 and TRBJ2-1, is DGGITQSPKYLFRKEGQNVTLSCEQNLNHDAMYWYRQDPGQGLRLIYYSQIVNDFQKGDIAEGYSVSREKKESFPLTVTSAQKNPTAFYLCASGASGSREQFFGPGTRLTVL.

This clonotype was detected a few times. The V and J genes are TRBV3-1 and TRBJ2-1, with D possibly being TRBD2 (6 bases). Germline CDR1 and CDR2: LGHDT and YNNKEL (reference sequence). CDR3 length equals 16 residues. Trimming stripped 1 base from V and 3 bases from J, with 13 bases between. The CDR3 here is CASSQGSSGRYNEQFF. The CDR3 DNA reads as TGTGCCAGCAGCCAAGGATCCAGCGGGCGCTACAATGAGCAGTTCTTC.

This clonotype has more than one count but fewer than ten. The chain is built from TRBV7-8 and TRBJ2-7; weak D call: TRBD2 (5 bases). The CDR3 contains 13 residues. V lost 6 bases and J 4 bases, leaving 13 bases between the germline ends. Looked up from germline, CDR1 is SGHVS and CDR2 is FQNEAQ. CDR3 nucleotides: TGTGCCAGCAGGGACGGGGTCAATTACGAGCAGTACTTC. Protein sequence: CASRDGVNYEQYF.

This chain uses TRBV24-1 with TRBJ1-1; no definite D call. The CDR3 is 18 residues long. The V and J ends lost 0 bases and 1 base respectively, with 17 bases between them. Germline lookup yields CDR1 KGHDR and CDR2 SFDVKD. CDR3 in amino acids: CATSDLLRVRDENTEAFF. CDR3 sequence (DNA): TGTGCCACCAGTGATTTGTTAAGGGTCCGGGATGAGAACACTGAAGCTTTCTTT.

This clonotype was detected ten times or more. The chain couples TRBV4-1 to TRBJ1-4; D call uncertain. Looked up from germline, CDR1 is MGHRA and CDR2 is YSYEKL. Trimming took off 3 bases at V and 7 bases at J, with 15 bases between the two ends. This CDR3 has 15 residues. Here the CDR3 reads CASSQAAGSTEKLFF. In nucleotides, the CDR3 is TGCGCCAGCAGCCAGGCGGCAGGATCGACTGAAAAACTGTTTTTT.

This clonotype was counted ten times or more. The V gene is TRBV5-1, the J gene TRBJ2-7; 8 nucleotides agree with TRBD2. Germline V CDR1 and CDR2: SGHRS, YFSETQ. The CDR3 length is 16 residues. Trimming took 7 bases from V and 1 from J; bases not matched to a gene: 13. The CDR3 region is CASSAGEAFTSYEQYF. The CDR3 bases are TGCGCCAGCTCAGCGGGAGAGGCGTTTACATCCTACGAGCAGTACTTC. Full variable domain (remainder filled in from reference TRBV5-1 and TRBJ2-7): KAGVTQTPRYLIKTRGQQVTLSCSPISGHRSVSWYQQTPGQGLQFLFEYFSETQRNKGNFPGRFSGRQFSNSRSEMNVSTLELGDSALYLCASSAGEAFTSYEQYFGPGTRLTVT.

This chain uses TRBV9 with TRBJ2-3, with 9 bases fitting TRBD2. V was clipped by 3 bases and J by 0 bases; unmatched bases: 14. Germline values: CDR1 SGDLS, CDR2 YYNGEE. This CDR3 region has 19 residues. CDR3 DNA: TGTGCCAGCAGCGCGACCGAGCGGGGGGCCCCTCTGAGCACAGATACGCAGTATTTT. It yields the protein CASSATERGAPLSTDTQYF.

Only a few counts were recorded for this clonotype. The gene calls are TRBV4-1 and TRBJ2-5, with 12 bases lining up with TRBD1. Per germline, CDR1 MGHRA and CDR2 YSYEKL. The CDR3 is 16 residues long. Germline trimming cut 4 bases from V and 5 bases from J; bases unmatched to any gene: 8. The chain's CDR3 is CASSRPPGQGAETQYF. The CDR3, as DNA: TGCGCCAGCAGCCGCCCCCCGGGACAGGGGGCTGAGACCCAGTACTTC.

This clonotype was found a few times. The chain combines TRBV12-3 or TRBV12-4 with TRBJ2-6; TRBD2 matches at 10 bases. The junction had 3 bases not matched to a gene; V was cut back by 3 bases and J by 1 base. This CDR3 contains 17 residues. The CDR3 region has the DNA TGTGCCAGCAGTTTTCTAGCGGGAGATTCTGGGGCCAACGTCCTGACTTTC. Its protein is CASSFLAGDSGANVLTF.

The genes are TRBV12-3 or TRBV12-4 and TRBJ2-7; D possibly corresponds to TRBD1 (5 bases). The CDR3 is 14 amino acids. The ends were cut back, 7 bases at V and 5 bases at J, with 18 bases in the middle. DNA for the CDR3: TGTGCCAGCACCCTAGGACATCTTCCTGACGAGCAGTACTTC. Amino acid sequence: CASTLGHLPDEQYF.

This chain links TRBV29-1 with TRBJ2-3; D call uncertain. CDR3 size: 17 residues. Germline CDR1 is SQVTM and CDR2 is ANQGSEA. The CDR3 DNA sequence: TGCGGTTGGTTGATAGTTAGTGAACTCTCTAACACAGATACGCAGTATTTT. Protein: CGWLIVSELSNTDTQYF.

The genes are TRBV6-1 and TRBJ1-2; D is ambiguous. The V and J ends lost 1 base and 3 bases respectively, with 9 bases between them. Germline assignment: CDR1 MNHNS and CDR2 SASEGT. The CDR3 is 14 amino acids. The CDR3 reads CASSEGSSYYGYTF. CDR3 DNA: TGTGCCAGCAGTGAAGGCAGTAGCTACTATGGCTACACCTTC.

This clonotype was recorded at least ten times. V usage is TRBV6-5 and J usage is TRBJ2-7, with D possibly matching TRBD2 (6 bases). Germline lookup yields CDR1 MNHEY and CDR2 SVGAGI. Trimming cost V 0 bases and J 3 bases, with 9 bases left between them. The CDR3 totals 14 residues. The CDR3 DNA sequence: TGTGCCAGCAGTTACTCCGGGACTGTCTACGAGCAGTACGTC. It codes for CASSYSGTVYEQYV.

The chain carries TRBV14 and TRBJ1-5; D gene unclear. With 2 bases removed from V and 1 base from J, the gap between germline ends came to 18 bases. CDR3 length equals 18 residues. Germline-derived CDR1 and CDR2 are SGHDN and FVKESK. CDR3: CASSQYWFGFPSNQPQHF. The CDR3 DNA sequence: TGTGCCAGCAGCCAATACTGGTTTGGATTTCCGAGCAATCAGCCCCAGCATTTT.

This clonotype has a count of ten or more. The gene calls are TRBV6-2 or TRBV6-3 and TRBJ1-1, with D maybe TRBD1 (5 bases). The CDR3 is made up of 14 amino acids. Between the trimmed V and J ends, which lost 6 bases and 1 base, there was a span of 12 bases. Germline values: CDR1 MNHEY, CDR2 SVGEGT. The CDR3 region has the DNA TGTGCCAGCAGCATTACGGGGGGGAACACTGAAGCTTTCTTT. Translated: CASSITGGNTEAFF.

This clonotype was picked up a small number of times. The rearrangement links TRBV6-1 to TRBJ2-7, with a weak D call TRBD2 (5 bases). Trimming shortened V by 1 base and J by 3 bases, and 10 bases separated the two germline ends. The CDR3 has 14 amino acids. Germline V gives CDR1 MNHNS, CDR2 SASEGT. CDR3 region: CASSEGGLIYEQYV. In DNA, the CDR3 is TGTGCCAGCAGTGAAGGCGGGTTAATCTACGAGCAGTACGTC.

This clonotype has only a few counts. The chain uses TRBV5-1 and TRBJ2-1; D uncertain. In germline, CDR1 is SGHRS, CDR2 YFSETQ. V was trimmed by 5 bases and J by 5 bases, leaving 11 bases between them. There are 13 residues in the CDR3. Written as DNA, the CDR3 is TGCGCCAGCAGTCTTCCGGTAAACAATGAGCAGTTCTTC. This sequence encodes CASSLPVNNEQFF.

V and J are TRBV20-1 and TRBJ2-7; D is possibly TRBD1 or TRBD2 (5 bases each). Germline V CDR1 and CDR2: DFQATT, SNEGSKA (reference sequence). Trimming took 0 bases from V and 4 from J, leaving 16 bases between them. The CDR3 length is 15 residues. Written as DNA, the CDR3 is TGCAGTGCTAGAGATAAGGGACGGGGCACATACGAGCAGTACTTC. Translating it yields CSARDKGRGTYEQYF.

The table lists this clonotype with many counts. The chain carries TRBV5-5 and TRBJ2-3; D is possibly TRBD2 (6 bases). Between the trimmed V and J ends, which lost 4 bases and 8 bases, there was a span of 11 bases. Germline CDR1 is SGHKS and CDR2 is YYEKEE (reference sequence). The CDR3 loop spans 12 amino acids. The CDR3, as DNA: TGTGCCAGCAGCCCGGACTACGGTACGCAGTATTTT. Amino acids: CASSPDYGTQYF.